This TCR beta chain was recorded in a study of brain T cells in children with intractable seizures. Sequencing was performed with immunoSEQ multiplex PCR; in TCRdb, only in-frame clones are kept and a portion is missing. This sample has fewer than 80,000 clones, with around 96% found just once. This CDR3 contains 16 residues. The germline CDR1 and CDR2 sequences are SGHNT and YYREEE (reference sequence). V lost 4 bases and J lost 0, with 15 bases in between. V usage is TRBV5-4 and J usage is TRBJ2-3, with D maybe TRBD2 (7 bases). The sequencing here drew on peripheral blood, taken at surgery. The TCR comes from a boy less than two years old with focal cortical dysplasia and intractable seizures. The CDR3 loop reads CASSQTRGASTDTQYF. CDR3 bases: TGTGCCAGCAGCCAGACCCGGGGGGCCAGCACAGATACGCAGTATTTT.